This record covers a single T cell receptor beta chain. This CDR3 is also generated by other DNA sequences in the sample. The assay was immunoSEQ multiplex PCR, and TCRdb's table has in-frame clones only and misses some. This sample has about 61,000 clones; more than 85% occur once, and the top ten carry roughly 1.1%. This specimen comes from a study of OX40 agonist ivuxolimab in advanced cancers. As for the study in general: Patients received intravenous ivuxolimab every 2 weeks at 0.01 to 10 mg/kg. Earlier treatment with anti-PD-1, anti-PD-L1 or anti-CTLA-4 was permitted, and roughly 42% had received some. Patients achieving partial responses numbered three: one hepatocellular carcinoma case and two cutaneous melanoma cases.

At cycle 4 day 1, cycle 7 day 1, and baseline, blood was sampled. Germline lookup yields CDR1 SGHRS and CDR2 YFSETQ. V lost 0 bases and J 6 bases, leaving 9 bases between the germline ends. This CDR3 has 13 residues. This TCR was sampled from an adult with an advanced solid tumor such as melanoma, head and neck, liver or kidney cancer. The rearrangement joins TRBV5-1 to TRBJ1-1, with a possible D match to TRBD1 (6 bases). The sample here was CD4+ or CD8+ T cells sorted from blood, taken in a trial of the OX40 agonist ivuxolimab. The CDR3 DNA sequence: TGCGCCAGCAGCTTGGCTGGGGGCTCTGAAGCTTTCTTT. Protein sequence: CASSLAGGSEAFF.